This entry lists 16 T cell receptor beta chains sequenced from one sample in a study of blood T cell repertoires in COVID-19. TCRdb keeps only in-frame clones here, not all; method: immunoSEQ multiplex PCR. The table has more than 200,000 clones, 65% to 90% seen once. The sample consisted of peripheral blood. These TCRs come from a man older than 75 with acute or convalescent COVID-19.

The V and J genes are TRBV24-1 and TRBJ2-5; tentatively, D is TRBD2 (6 bases). The CDR3 sequence is 14 residues long. Germline CDR1 KGHDR, CDR2 SFDVKD. Trimming removed 5 bases from V and 4 bases from J, with 13 bases in between. The CDR3 sequence: CATSVYGSGETQYF. The CDR3 DNA follows: TGTGCCACCAGTGTCTACGGGAGCGGAGAGACCCAGTACTTC.

This chain links TRBV5-1 with TRBJ1-4; 10 bases match TRBD1. Germline CDR1 SGHRS, CDR2 YFSETQ. Unmatched junction bases numbered 8, after V lost 1 base and J lost 8 bases. The CDR3 runs 16 residues. CDR3 sequence: CASSLTGTGAGEKLFF. The CDR3 bases are TGCGCCAGCAGCTTGACGGGGACAGGGGCAGGAGAAAAACTGTTTTTT.

The V call is TRBV6-5, the J call TRBJ1-5; D uncertain. Germline V lookup: CDR1 MNHEY, CDR2 SVGAGI. V was pared by 5 bases and J by 5 bases, with 10 bases between. The CDR3 has 13 residues. The CDR3 loop reads CASSSDGDQPQHF. The CDR3 DNA follows: TGTGCCAGCAGTAGTGACGGGGATCAGCCCCAGCATTTT.

This clone was recorded once. The chain uses TRBV10-3 and TRBJ2-1; 8 nucleotides agree with TRBD2. Germline values: CDR1 ENHRY, CDR2 SYGVKD. With V trimmed by 2 bases and J by 9 bases, 9 bases remained unmatched. This CDR3 is 15 amino acids long. CDR3: CAISEILAGPGEQFF. The CDR3 region has the DNA TGTGCCATCAGTGAGATTCTAGCGGGCCCAGGTGAGCAGTTCTTC.

Notes on this clone: The junction differs from germline at one of its ends, possibly a read error. The rearrangement links TRBV19 to TRBJ1-5; 8 bases align to TRBD1. CDR1 and CDR2 from the germline V gene are LNHDA and SQIVND (reference sequence). This CDR3 spans 14 amino acids. In nucleotides, the CDR3 is TGTGCCAGTACTATAGACAGGGGCGGTCAGCCCCAGCATTTT. As protein: CASTIDRGGQPQHF.

This rearrangement joins TRBV29-1 to TRBJ2-5; 9 bases map to TRBD1. CDR3 length: 15 amino acids. Germline-derived CDR1 and CDR2 are SQVTM and ANQGSEA. V shed 6 bases, J shed 0 bases, and the junction held 8 bases outside the gene matches. This chain's CDR3 is CSVAKTGGDQETQYF. In nucleotides, the CDR3 is TGCAGCGTAGCCAAGACAGGGGGTGACCAAGAGACCCAGTACTTC.

This sequence joins TRBV28 and TRBJ2-1; 11 bases line up with TRBD2. V lost 5 bases to trimming and J lost 9 bases; unmatched junction nucleotides: 9. Germline CDR1 and CDR2: MDHEN and SYDVKM. This CDR3 region has 15 residues. The CDR3 DNA reads as TGTGCCAGCAGTCCGCTACTAGCGGGAGAGCTTGAGCAGTTCTTC. The encoded protein is CASSPLLAGELEQFF. Full variable domain (rest looked up from reference TRBV28 and TRBJ2-1): DVKVTQSSRYLVKRTGEKVFLECVQDMDHENMFWYRQDPGLGLRLIYFSYDVKMKEKGDIPEGYSVSREKKERFSLILESASTNQTSMYLCASSPLLAGELEQFFGPGTRLTVL.

V gene TRBV3-1 (or the pseudogene TRBV3-2) combines with J gene TRBJ1-5, with TRBD1 identical over 10 bases. J gave up 5 bases and V 4 bases, and 8 bases lay outside the gene matches. The CDR3 sequence is 16 residues long. Germline V gives CDR1 LGHDT, CDR2 YNNKEL (reference sequence). The chain's CDR3 is CASSPYGTGVDQPQHF. The CDR3, as DNA: TGTGCCAGCAGCCCCTACGGGACAGGGGTGGATCAGCCCCAGCATTTT.

The V and J genes are TRBV4-1 and TRBJ1-4, with D perhaps matching TRBD1 (6 bases). Germline loops: CDR1 MGHRA, CDR2 YSYEKL. The CDR3 runs 15 residues. V was shortened by 1 base and J by 1 base, with 7 bases between the two germline ends. In DNA, the CDR3 is TGCGCCAGCAGCCAAGTACAGGGAACTAATGAAAAACTGTTTTTT. Amino acids: CASSQVQGTNEKLFF.

The rearrangement links TRBV7-2 to TRBJ2-2; 8 bases map to TRBD2. V shed 1 base and J 1 base; nucleotides not matched to a gene: 5. The CDR3 is 17 residues long. CDR1 SGHTA and CDR2 FQGNSA come from the germline V gene. The CDR3 region is CASSLVRLAGNTGELFF. The CDR3, as DNA: TGTGCCAGCAGCTTAGTCCGTCTAGCGGGGAACACCGGGGAGCTGTTTTTT.

DNA for the CDR3: TGTGCCAGCAGTGATGTCCCCTCCGGGGAGCTGTTTTTT. It translates to CASSDVPSGELFF. V is TRBV6-4 and J is TRBJ2-2; the D is unclear. V shed 3 bases and J shed 6 bases, with 8 bases lying between them. CDR1 and CDR2 (germline): MRHNA, SNTAGT. This CDR3 spans 13 amino acids.

With respect to this clone: One end of the junction fails to match germline, which may point to a read error. V gene TRBV27 combines with J gene TRBJ1-1, with D uncertain. The CDR3 sequence is 13 residues long. Germline CDR1 MNHEY, CDR2 SMNVEV (reference sequence). This CDR3 is CASSLMIGTEAFF. The CDR3 nucleotides are TGTGCCAGCAGTTTAATGATCGGTACTGAGGCTTTCTTT.

This clone was detected only a few times. This rearrangement joins TRBV6-5 to TRBJ1-1, with D perhaps TRBD1 (5 bases). This CDR3 is 13 amino acids long. V lost 7 bases, J lost 2 bases, and 11 bases lay in between. Germline V lookup: CDR1 MNHEY, CDR2 SVGAGI. The CDR3 DNA reads as TGTGCCAGCAAGACTGACAGAAACACTGAAGCTTTCTTT. This codes for CASKTDRNTEAFF.

The rearrangement links TRBV24-1 to TRBJ1-2, with 7 bases that match TRBD1. The germline V gene has CDR1 KGHDR and CDR2 SFDVKD. This CDR3 region has 16 residues. Trimming removed 2 bases from V and 2 bases from J; junction bases left unmatched: 7. Written as DNA, the CDR3 is TGTGCCACCAGTGATTCGAGGGACAGCCGGAACTATGGCTACACCTTC. This sequence encodes CATSDSRDSRNYGYTF.

This chain uses TRBV5-5 with TRBJ2-5; 8 bases are a match to TRBD2. The V segment lost 2 bases and the J segment 3 bases; nucleotides outside the gene matches: 6. The CDR3 is 15 residues long. Germline CDR1 is SGHKS and CDR2 is YYEKEE (reference sequence). The CDR3 DNA sequence: TGTGCCAGCAGCTTTGTCCCAGCGGGAGAAGAGACCCAGTACTTC. It specifies CASSFVPAGEETQYF.

V gene TRBV9 combines with J gene TRBJ2-3; D possibly corresponds to TRBD2 (7 bases). Trimming left V 0 bases short and J 0 bases short, with 11 bases between. The CDR3 is 16 amino acids. CDR1 and CDR2 from the germline V gene are SGDLS and YYNGEE. The CDR3 here is CASSVGGGESTDTQYF. The CDR3 coding sequence is TGTGCCAGCAGCGTAGGGGGGGGCGAAAGCACAGATACGCAGTATTTT.